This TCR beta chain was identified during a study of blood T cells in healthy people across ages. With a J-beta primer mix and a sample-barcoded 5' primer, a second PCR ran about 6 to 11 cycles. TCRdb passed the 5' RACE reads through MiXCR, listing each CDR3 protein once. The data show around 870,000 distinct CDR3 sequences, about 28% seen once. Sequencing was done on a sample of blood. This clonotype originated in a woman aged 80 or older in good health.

DNA of the CDR3: TGTGCCAGCAGCTTAGGGCAGGGAGGTGACCAGCCCCAGCATTTT. Translating it yields CASSLGQGGDQPQHF. The chain combines TRBV7-2 with TRBJ1-5, with D maybe TRBD1 (5 bases). From germline, CDR1 is SGHTA and CDR2 FQGNSA. This CDR3 has 15 residues. The V gene lost 1 base and the J gene lost 7 bases, with 14 bases spanning the gap.